The clone carrying this T cell receptor beta chain was counted only a few times. Its specificity is unknown. Via MiXCR, TCRdb re-called the reads, giving one row per CDR3 protein. The table shows around 190,000 distinct CDR3 sequences, with roughly 14% occurring only once. The sample belongs to a study of T cell repertoires in cytomegalovirus infection. As for the study in general: Carrying CMV and the relevant HLA type showed in public TCR beta signatures.

Study-level points and caveats: Public TCR beta family frequency separated CMV-and-HLA carriers, including in an independent cohort. The ex vivo response showed dominance by HLA-C-restricted CMV-specific TCR beta clonotypes.

The germline gives CDR1 MGHDK, CDR2 SYGVNS. V was cut by 2 bases and J by 6 bases, with 16 bases left in between. The CDR3 consists of 16 residues. This sequence was found in a human donor in good health (CMV status not recorded). Some clones in this sample may be carry-over from other donors' samples. V gene TRBV25-1 combines with J gene TRBJ2-2; D is ambiguous. The sequenced sample consisted of PBMCs. The CDR3 loop is CASSERGKKEAGELFF. In nucleotides, the CDR3 is TGTGCCAGCAGTGAACGAGGAAAGAAAGAAGCCGGGGAGCTGTTTTTT.